This T cell receptor beta chain was found in a study of blood T cell repertoires in COVID-19 (dated by TCRdb to about 2020). For the wider study: Samples from collaborators originated in the United States, Italy and Spain and spanned both the acute and convalescent phases of COVID-19. The material from the prospective study consisted of cDNA or gDNA derived from T cells, B-cell-depleted T cells, or PBMCs. Deeply sampled blood TCRbeta repertoires from subjects exposed to, actively infected with, or recovered from COVID-19 were included in the dataset. The repertoires were made available in a free public database intended to serve as a resource for research on the immune response to SARS-CoV-2. The samples were drawn from two sources: the first 160 participants of the ongoing ImmuneRACE study, and 1,200 or so subjects contributed by 6 global collaborators. Nearly every sample came with metadata listing a de-identified subject ID, COVID-19 status, age in years and sex. Where available, HLA class I and class II types were obtained from metadata supplied by the sample provider rather than from assay-based typing.

General findings and caveats noted by the study authors: How much clinical and demographic metadata was included differed by source and by participant, and the metadata was provided uncurated.

Looking up the germline V gene yields CDR1 ENHRY and CDR2 SYGVKD. For this chain, trimming is 5 bases at the V end and 4 bases at the J end, and the number of junction bases without a gene match is 5. From the cysteine up to the phenylalanine, the CDR3 has a length of 16 residues. The read is trimmed to its CDR3 DNA, 48 bases read in frame from base 1. TCRbeta CDR3 regions were amplified from genomic DNA by means of the immunoSEQ Assay, a bias-controlled multiplex PCR. The authors' analysis ran thus. Nucleated cell counts per sample were estimated from amplification of reference gene primers within the assay. To quantify the absolute abundance of each unique TCRbeta CDR3 rearrangement, sequence reads were collapsed and filtered. For each sample, productive Simpson clonality was calculated by taking the square root of Simpson's diversity index across productive rearrangements. In its TCRdb copy, this immuneACCESS table keeps in-frame sequences only and misses some clones. Where compared with another copy, unresolved V genes explain less than half of these, and the others have no known cause. The V and J calls and clone size come from that table; D and trimming were worked out from the DNA. For this sample there are about 170,000 clones; around 80% appear just once. About 24% of the sample is held by the ten biggest clonotypes.

As regards this clone: The antigen it recognizes is unknown. Base qualities are not provided; no much larger clone lies one nucleotide away.

Collaborating institutions collected whole blood in K2EDTA tubes following their own protocols. Collaborator samples were shipped for TCRbeta analysis as frozen whole blood, isolated PBMCs, or DNA extracted from either sample type. The chain is assembled from TRBV10-3 and TRBJ2-1; TRBD2 fits 13 bases in the junction. The sample consisted of peripheral blood. The receptor comes from a woman aged 80 or older with acute or convalescent COVID-19. CDR3 loop: CAISFGLAGEYNEQFF. The nucleotides read TGTGCCATCAGTTTTGGACTAGCGGGAGAGTACAATGAGCAGTTCTTC.